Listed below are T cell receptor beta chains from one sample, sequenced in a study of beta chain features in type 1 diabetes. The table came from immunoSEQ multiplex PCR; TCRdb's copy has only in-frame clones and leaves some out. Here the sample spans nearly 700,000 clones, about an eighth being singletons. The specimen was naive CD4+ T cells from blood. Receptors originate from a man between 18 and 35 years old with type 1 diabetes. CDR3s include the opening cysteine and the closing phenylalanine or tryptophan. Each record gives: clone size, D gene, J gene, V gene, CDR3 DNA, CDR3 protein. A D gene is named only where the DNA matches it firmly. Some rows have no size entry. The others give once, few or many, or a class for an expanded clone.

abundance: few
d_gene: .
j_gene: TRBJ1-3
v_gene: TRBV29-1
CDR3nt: TGCAGCGCAAGCGGAACCAGCTCTGGAAACACCATATATTTT
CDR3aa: CSASGTSSGNTIYF

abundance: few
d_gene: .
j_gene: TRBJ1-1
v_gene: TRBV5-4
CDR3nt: TGTGCCAGCAGCCACAGGGAGGGCGGGAACACTGAAGCTTTCTTT
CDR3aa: CASSHREGGNTEAFF

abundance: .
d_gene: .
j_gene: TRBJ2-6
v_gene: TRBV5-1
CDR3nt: TGCGCCAGCACCAAAACCGGGTCTGGGGCCAACGTCCTGACTTTC
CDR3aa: CASTKTGSGANVLTF

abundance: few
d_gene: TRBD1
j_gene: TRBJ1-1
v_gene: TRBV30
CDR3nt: TGTGCCTGGAACCTCAGAGAGGGGGCAGGTACTGAAGCTTTCTTT
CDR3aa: CAWNLREGAGTEAFF

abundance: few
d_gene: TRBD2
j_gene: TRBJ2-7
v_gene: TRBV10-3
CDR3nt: TGTGCCATCAGTGACGGACTAGCGGGGAGCTCCTACGAGCAGTACTTC
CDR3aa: CAISDGLAGSSYEQYF

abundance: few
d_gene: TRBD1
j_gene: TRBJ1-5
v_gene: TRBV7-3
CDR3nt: TGTGCCAGCAGCCCGACAGGGGGCGTTCAGCCCCAGCATTTT
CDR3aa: CASSPTGGVQPQHF

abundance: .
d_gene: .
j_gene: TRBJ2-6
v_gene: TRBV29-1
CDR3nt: TGCAGCGTCTACTCAGGGGCTGGGGCCAACGTCCTGACTTTC
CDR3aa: CSVYSGAGANVLTF

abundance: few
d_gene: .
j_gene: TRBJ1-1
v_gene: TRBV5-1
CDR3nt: TGCGCCAGCAGCTTACTCGAGTTTTCGAACACTGAAGCTTTCTTT
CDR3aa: CASSLLEFSNTEAFF

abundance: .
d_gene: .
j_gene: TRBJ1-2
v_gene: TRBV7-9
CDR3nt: TGTGCCAGCAGCTTGGAGGGGCGGGATGGCTACACCTTC
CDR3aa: CASSLEGRDGYTF

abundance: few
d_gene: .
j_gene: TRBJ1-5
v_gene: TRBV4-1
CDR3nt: TGCGCCAGCAGCCAAGAGAGGGCCGATCAGCCCCAGCATTTT
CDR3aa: CASSQERADQPQHF

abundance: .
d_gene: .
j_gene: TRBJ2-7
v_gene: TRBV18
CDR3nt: TGTGCCAGCTCACCAGAGGAGTGGGGCTCCTACGAGCAGTACTTC
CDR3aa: CASSPEEWGSYEQYF

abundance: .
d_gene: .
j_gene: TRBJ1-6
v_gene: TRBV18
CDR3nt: TGTGCCAGCTCACCCCCCTTTGGACGCCCGAATTCACCCCTCCACTTT
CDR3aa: CASSPPFGRPNSPLHF

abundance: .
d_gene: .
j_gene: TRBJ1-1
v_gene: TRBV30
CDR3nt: TGTGCCTGGAGTCTCACCTCGGGGGAAACTGAAGCTTTCTTT
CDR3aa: CAWSLTSGETEAFF

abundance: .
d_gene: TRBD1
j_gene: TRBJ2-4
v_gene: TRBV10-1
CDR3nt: TGCGCCAGCAGTGGTGGACAGGGCGGCATTCAGTACTTC
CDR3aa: CASSGGQGGIQYF

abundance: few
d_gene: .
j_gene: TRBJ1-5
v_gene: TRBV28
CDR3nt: TGTGCCAGCAGTCCCAATCGGGGTCAGCCCCAGCATTTT
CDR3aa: CASSPNRGQPQHF

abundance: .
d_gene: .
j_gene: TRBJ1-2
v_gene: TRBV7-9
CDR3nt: TGTGCCAGCAGCTTGAGCCAGAATAACTATGGCTACACCTTC
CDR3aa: CASSLSQNNYGYTF

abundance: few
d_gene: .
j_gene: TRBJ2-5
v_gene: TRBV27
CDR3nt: TGTGCCAGCAGTTTACCCTCCGGTGCAGGGCGGCGAGAGACCCAGTACTTC
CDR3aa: CASSLPSGAGRRETQYF

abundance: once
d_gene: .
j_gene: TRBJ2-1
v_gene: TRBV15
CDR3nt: TGTGCCACCAGCAGAGAAAGGCAGGGACACTTCCCCTCCTACAATGAGCAGTTCTTC
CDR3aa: CATSRERQGHFPSYNEQFF

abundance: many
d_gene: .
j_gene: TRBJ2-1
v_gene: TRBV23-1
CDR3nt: TGCGCCAGCAGTCAATCCCCGGTTACCAGAGACAATGAGCAGTTCTTC
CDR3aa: CASSQSPVTRDNEQFF

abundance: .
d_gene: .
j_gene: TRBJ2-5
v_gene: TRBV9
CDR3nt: TGTGCCAGCTCCTTCGGGCCCCAAGAGACCCAGTACTTC
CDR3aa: CASSFGPQETQYF

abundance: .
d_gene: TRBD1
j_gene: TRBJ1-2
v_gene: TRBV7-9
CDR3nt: TGTGCCAGCAGCACGGGACAGTTCTATGGCTACACCTTC
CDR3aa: CASSTGQFYGYTF

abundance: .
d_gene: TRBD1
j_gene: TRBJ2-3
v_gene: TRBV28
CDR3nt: TGTGCCAGCAGAGGGACAGCTAGAGATACGCAGTATTTT
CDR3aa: CASRGTARDTQYF

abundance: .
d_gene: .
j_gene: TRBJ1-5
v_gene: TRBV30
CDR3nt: TGTGCCTGGAGTGTTCGGGGGCCTCATCAGCCCCAGCATTTT
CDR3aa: CAWSVRGPHQPQHF

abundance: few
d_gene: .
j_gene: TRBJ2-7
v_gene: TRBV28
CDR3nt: TGTGCCAGCAGTTTATACCCCTACGAGCAGTACTTC
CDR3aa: CASSLYPYEQYF